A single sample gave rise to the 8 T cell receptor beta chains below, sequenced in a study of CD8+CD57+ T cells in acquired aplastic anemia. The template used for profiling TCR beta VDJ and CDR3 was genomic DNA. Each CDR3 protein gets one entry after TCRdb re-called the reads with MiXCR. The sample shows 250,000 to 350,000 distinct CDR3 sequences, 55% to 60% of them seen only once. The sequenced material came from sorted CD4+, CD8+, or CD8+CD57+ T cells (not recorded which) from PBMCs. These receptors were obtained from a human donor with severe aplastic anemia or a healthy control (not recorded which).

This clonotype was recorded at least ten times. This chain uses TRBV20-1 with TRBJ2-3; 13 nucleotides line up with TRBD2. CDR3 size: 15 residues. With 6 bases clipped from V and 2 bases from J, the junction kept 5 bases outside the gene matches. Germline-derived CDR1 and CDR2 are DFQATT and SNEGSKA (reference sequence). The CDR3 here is CSALGLAGYTDTQYF. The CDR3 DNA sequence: TGCAGTGCACTGGGACTAGCGGGGTACACAGATACGCAGTATTTT.

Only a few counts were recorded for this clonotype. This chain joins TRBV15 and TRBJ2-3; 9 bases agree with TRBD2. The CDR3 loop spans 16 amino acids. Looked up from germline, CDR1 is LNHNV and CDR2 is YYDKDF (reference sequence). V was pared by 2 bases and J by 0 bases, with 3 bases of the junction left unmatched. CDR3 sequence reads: CATSRPSGISTDTQYF. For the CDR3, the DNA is TGTGCCACCAGCAGACCTAGCGGGATAAGCACAGATACGCAGTATTTT.

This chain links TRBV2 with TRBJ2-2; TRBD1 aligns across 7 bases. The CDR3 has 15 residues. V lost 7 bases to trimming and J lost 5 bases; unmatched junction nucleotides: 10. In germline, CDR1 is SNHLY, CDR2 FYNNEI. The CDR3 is CASIQRGPNTGELFF. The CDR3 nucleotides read TGTGCCAGCATCCAAAGGGGGCCAAATACCGGGGAGCTGTTTTTT.

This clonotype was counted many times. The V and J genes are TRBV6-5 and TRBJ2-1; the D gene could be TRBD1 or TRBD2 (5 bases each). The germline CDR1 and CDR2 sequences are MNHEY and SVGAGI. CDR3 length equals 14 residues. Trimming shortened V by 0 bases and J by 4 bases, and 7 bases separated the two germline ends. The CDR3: CASSYSRGYNEQFF. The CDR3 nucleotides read TGTGCCAGCAGTTACTCGAGGGGATACAATGAGCAGTTCTTC.

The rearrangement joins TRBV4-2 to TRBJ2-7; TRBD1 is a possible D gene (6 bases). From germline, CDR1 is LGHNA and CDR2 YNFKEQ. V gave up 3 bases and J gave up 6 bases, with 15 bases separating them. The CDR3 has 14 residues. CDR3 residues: CASSQGTRSGEQYF. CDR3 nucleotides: TGTGCCAGCAGCCAGGGGACACGGTCCGGCGAGCAGTACTTC.

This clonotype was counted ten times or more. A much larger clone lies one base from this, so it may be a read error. The CDR3 spells CAISETESGDTIYF. CDR3 bases: TGTGCCATCAGTGAGACAGAGTCTGGAGACACCATATATTTT. The chain links TRBV10-3 to TRBJ1-3; D is undetermined. This CDR3 is 14 amino acids long. Looked up from germline, CDR1 is ENHRY and CDR2 is SYGVKD.

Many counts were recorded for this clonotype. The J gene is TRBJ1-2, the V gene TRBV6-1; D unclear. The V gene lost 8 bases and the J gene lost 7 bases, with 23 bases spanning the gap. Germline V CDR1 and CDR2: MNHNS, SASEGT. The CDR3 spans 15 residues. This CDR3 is CASPKAGFGNFGYTF. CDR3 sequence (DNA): TGTGCCAGCCCTAAGGCGGGCTTTGGTAATTTTGGCTACACCTTC.

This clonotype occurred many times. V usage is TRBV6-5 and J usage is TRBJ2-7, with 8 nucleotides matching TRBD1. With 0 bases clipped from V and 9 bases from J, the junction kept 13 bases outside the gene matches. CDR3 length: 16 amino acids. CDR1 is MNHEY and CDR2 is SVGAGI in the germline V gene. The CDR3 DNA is TGTGCCAGCAGTTACTCGAGGAGACAGGGGCTGGTGGGGCAGTACTTC. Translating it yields CASSYSRRQGLVGQYF.